These 21 T cell receptor beta chains share one sample of origin, sequenced in a study of blood T cell repertoires in COVID-19. Repertoires were generated with immunoSEQ multiplex PCR, while TCRdb's copy carries only in-frame clones and drops some. The sample lists approximately 300,000 clones, less than 85% occurring once. Sequencing was carried out using PBMCs or T cells enriched from blood (not recorded which). Source of these receptors: a woman aged 30 to 39 who had been exposed to COVID-19.

This chain's CDR3 is CARTELDTEAFF. The CDR3 DNA follows: TGTGCCAGAACCGAACTGGACACTGAAGCTTTCTTT. The genes are TRBV9 and TRBJ1-1; D unresolved. V lost 8 bases, J lost 3 bases, and 11 bases lay in between. The germline gives CDR1 SGDLS, CDR2 YYNGEE. The CDR3 covers 12 residues.

J is TRBJ2-7 and V is TRBV10-3, with D possibly being TRBD1 (7 bases). The germline V gene encodes CDR1 ENHRY and CDR2 SYGVKD. The CDR3 is made up of 15 amino acids. The V gene lost 9 bases and the J gene lost 3 bases, with 21 bases spanning the gap. CDR3 sequence: CAISGGTSGVYEQYF. The DNA of the CDR3 is TGTGCCATATCAGGGGGGACTTCGGGGGTCTACGAGCAGTACTTC.

The rearrangement uses TRBV19 and TRBJ1-1, with D perhaps matching TRBD1 (6 bases). V was trimmed by 6 bases and J by 1 base, leaving 15 bases between them. This CDR3 comprises 15 residues. CDR1 is LNHDA, CDR2 SQIVND, per germline (reference sequence). The CDR3: CASRKRDTSNTEAFF. CDR3 DNA sequence: TGTGCCAGTAGGAAACGGGACACTTCGAACACTGAAGCTTTCTTT.

The chain combines TRBV5-1 with TRBJ2-1; D might be TRBD2 (5 bases). This CDR3 has 16 residues. CDR1 is SGHRS and CDR2 is YFSETQ in the germline V gene. The V end lost 2 bases, the J end lost 0 bases, and 12 bases lay between the germline ends. The CDR3 nucleotides read TGCGCCAGCAGCTTTTTGGGAGCGGACTCCTACAATGAGCAGTTCTTC. Its translation: CASSFLGADSYNEQFF.

The chain is built from TRBV28 and TRBJ2-1; a possible D gene is TRBD2 (5 bases). The CDR3 is 14 residues long. CDR1 is MDHEN, CDR2 SYDVKM, per germline. Trimming took off 4 bases at V and 3 bases at J, with 10 bases between the two ends. CDR3 residues: CASSSRTHYNEQFF. DNA of the CDR3: TGTGCCAGCAGTTCTCGGACTCACTACAATGAGCAGTTCTTC.

The rearrangement joins TRBV6-1 to TRBJ1-2; D possibly corresponds to TRBD1 (6 bases). V was cut by 4 bases and J by 1 base, with 19 bases left in between. This CDR3 is 17 amino acids long. Looked up from germline, CDR1 is MNHNS and CDR2 is SASEGT. CDR3 nucleotides: TGTGCCAGCAGTGGCAGAGGGACCAGGGGATTTAACTATGGCTACACCTTC. Its translation: CASSGRGTRGFNYGYTF.

This clone was detected only once. The chain is built from TRBV5-6 and TRBJ1-6; 12 nucleotides line up with TRBD1. The germline CDR1 and CDR2 sequences are SGHDT and YYEEEE. Unmatched junction bases numbered 2, after V lost 4 bases and J lost 9 bases. The CDR3 contains 14 residues. CDR3: CASSLGQGASPLHF. CDR3 DNA sequence: TGTGCCAGCAGCCTGGGACAGGGGGCTTCACCCCTCCACTTT.

The sample holds a few counts of this clone. The chain recombines TRBV30 with TRBJ2-3, with 12 bases identical to TRBD2. Germline assignment: CDR1 GTSNPN and CDR2 SVGIG (reference sequence). This CDR3 spans 15 amino acids. V lost 3 bases to trimming and J lost 7 bases; unmatched junction nucleotides: 8. The CDR3 DNA reads TGTGCCTGGAGCTTGACTAGCGGGAGCGGGAATACGCAGTATTTT. Amino acids: CAWSLTSGSGNTQYF.

J is TRBJ2-7 and V is TRBV4-2; 13 bases are a match to TRBD2. J gave up 0 bases and V 4 bases, and 6 bases lay outside the gene matches. There are 17 residues in the CDR3. From germline, CDR1 is LGHNA and CDR2 YNFKEQ. This chain's CDR3 is CASSLGTSGTTSYEQYF. As DNA, the CDR3 is TGTGCCAGCAGCCTAGGGACTAGCGGGACTACCTCCTACGAGCAGTACTTC.

The chain combines TRBV28 with TRBJ1-2; the match to TRBD1 covers 9 bases. The CDR3 loop spans 16 amino acids. Trimming cost V 7 bases and J 8 bases; bases outside gene matches: 17. Germline V gives CDR1 MDHEN, CDR2 SYDVKM. The CDR3 here is CASTFEDRGNSWGYTF. In DNA, the CDR3 is TGTGCCAGCACCTTTGAGGACAGGGGTAACTCTTGGGGCTACACCTTC.

This chain connects TRBV7-9 to TRBJ2-2, with 9 bases matching TRBD2. CDR3 length: 15 amino acids. The trim removed 3 bases at V and 1 base at J, leaving 0 bases unmatched. Germline CDR1 reads SEHNR; CDR2 reads FQNEAQ (reference sequence). This CDR3 reads CASSFSGRNTGELFF. Here the CDR3 DNA reads TGTGCCAGCAGCTTTAGCGGGAGGAACACCGGGGAGCTGTTTTTT.

This clone has only a few counts. The chain employs TRBV6-2 or TRBV6-3 and TRBJ2-7; 8 nucleotides line up with TRBD1. The CDR3 is 15 amino acids. Germline V gene sequence: CDR1 MNHEY, CDR2 SVGEGT. The V segment lost 4 bases and the J segment 8 bases; nucleotides outside the gene matches: 13. This CDR3 reads CASSWQDRVYSKQYF. CDR3 coding DNA: TGTGCCAGCAGTTGGCAGGACAGGGTTTATAGTAAGCAGTACTTC.

This clone was picked up one time. The chain recombines TRBV16 with TRBJ2-5; D is possibly TRBD2 (6 bases). Germline-derived CDR1 and CDR2 are KGHSY and FQNENV. V was cut by 4 bases and J by 5 bases, with 26 bases left in between. This CDR3 is built from 18 residues. The CDR3 region has the DNA TGTGCCAGCAGCCGGCGCCCCCCCGGGACTCCGGCCGTGGAGACCCAGTACTTC. As protein: CASSRRPPGTPAVETQYF.

This clone was detected only once. J is TRBJ2-7 and V is TRBV7-8; 8 bases are a match to TRBD1. The CDR3 length is 15 residues. The V segment lost 5 bases and the J segment 2 bases; nucleotides outside the gene matches: 8. Germline values: CDR1 SGHVS, CDR2 FQNEAQ. DNA of the CDR3: TGTGCCAGCAGCGCCGACAGGGGCGAAACCTACGAGCAGTACTTC. Translated: CASSADRGETYEQYF.

The rearrangement links TRBV28 to TRBJ2-5; D possibly corresponds to TRBD1 (5 bases). The CDR3 has 15 amino acids. Germline-derived CDR1 and CDR2 are MDHEN and SYDVKM. The V gene lost 5 bases and the J gene lost 2 bases, with 15 bases spanning the gap. CDR3 coding DNA: TGTGCCAGCAGTGGGGCCCACGTGGGGCAAGAGACCCAGTACTTC. Its translation is CASSGAHVGQETQYF.

The chain links TRBV6-5 to TRBJ2-2, with 8 bases identical to TRBD1. Germline V gene lookup returns CDR1 MNHEY and CDR2 SVGAGI. The CDR3 is 14 residues long. The V and J ends lost 2 bases and 8 bases, in that order; junction bases with no gene match: 4. The CDR3 sequence: CASSYPDRGGELFF. The CDR3 bases are TGTGCCAGCAGTTACCCAGACAGGGGAGGGGAGCTGTTTTTT.

In DNA form, the CDR3 reads TGTGCCAGCAGCACACAAGAGACCCAGTACTTC. This encodes CASSTQETQYF. The genes are TRBV11-2 and TRBJ2-5; D is unresolved. The CDR3 is 11 amino acids. Germline assignment: CDR1 SGHAT and CDR2 FQNNGV. Trimming stripped 5 bases from V and 2 bases from J, with 3 bases between.

The rearrangement links TRBV6-5 to TRBJ2-5; D is ambiguous. Trimming took 2 bases from V and 0 from J, leaving 7 bases between them. Germline V lookup: CDR1 MNHEY, CDR2 SVGAGI. This CDR3 comprises 14 residues. The CDR3 DNA is TGTGCCAGCAGTTACGCGGCTAACCAAGAGACCCAGTACTTC. This translates into CASSYAANQETQYF.

The rearrangement links TRBV18 to TRBJ1-6; no clear D gene. Germline CDR1 KGHSH, CDR2 LQKENI. Trimming pared 4 bases from V and 8 bases from J, leaving 9 bases between. The CDR3 contains 13 residues. The CDR3 protein is CASSRSGDSPLHF. In DNA, the CDR3 is TGTGCCAGCTCACGGTCCGGAGATTCACCCCTCCACTTT. Supplemented by reference TRBV18 and TRBJ1-6, the full variable domain reads NAGVMQNPRHLVRRRGQEARLRCSPMKGHSHVYWYRQLPEEGLKFMVYLQKENIIDESGMPKERFSAEFPKEGPSILRIQQVVRGDSAAYFCASSRSGDSPLHFGNGTRLTVT.

This clone appeared a few times. The chain couples TRBV6-1 to TRBJ2-5; the match to TRBD2 covers 7 bases. Looked up from germline, CDR1 is MNHNS and CDR2 is SASEGT. The CDR3 runs 20 residues. V lost 4 bases, J lost 9 bases, and 29 bases stayed unmatched. DNA of the CDR3: TGTGCCAGCAGTGCGAAACAACCAACGAGGTTAATTGCGGGGGTGGAGGCCCAGTACTTC. As protein: CASSAKQPTRLIAGVEAQYF.

The sample holds one count of this clone. The J gene is TRBJ1-1, the V gene TRBV5-1; D not certain. Germline V gives CDR1 SGHRS, CDR2 YFSETQ. V shed 0 bases and J shed 1 base, with 10 bases lying between them. The CDR3 loop spans 15 amino acids. The CDR3 nucleotides are TGCGCCAGCAGCTTGGGACCGGGTAGGAACACTGAAGCTTTCTTT. This translates into CASSLGPGRNTEAFF.